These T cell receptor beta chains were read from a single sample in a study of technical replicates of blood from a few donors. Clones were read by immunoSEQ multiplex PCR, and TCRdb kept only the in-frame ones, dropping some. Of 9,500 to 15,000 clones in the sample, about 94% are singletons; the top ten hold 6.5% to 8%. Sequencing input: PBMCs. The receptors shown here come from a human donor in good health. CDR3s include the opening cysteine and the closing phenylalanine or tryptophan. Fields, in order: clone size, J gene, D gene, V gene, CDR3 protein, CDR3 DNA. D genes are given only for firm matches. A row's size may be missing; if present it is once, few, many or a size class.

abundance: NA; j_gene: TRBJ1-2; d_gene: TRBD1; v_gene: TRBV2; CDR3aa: CASSEARTGGNYGYTF; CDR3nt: TGTGCCAGCAGTGAAGCGCGGACAGGGGGTAACTATGGCTACACCTTC
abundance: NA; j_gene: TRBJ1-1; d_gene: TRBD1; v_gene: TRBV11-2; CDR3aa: CASSLKQGATEAFF; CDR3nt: TGTGCCAGCAGCCTTAAACAGGGGGCCACTGAAGCTTTCTTT
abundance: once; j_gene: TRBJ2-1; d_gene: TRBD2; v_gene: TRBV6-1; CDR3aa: CASSVLRRGLASSKEQFF; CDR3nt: TGTGCCAGCAGTGTCCTCCGTCGGGGACTAGCGAGCTCTAAGGAGCAGTTCTTC
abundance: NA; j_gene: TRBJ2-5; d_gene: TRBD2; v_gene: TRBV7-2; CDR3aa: CASSSDSGLGGETQYF; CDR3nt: TGTGCCAGCAGCTCTGACTCGGGACTCGGGGGGGAGACCCAGTACTTC
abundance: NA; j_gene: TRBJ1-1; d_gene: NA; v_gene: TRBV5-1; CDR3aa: CASSGQGDREAFF; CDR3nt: TGCGCCAGCAGCGGACAAGGAGACAGGGAAGCTTTCTTT
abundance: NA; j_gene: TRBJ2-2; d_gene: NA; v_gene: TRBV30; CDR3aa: CAWTTGTGELFF; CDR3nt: TGTGCCTGGACCACAGGGACCGGGGAGCTGTTTTTT
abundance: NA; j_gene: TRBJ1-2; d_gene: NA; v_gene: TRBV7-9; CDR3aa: CASSRAEVAFYGYTF; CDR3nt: TGTGCCAGCAGCCGCGCGGAGGTCGCTTTCTATGGCTACACCTTC
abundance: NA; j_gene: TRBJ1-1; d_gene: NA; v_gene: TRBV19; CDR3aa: CASSLVQGNTEAFF; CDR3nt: TGTGCCAGTAGTCTCGTACAGGGGAACACTGAAGCTTTCTTT
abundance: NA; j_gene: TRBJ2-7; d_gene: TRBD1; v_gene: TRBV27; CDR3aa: CASSWTGESSYEQYF; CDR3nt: TGTGCCAGCAGTTGGACAGGGGAGAGCTCCTACGAGCAGTACTTC
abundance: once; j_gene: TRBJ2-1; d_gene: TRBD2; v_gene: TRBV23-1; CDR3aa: CASNIPGTSGSGVADNEQFF; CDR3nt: TGCGCCAGCAATATCCCGGGGACTAGCGGGAGTGGAGTAGCTGACAATGAGCAGTTCTTC
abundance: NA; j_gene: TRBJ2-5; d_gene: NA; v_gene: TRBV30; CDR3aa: CAWSGHAGQETQYF; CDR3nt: TGTGCCTGGAGTGGACACGCTGGGCAAGAGACCCAGTACTTC
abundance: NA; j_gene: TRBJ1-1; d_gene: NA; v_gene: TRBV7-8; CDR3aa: CASSFVQGSNTEAFF; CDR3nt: TGTGCCAGCAGCTTTGTACAGGGTTCAAACACTGAAGCTTTCTTT